The 14 T cell receptor beta chains given below trace back to one sample, sequenced in a study. TCRdb fed the 5' RACE reads into MiXCR, producing one record per CDR3 protein. Counted here are tens of thousands of distinct CDR3 sequences, around 26% occurring once; the ten biggest clones make up under 2.5%. The specimen sequenced was naive CD4+ T cells sorted from blood. Subset meaning: naive CD4+ T cells, CD4+CD45RA+CD25-. These receptors all stem from a female donor with breast cancer.

As for this clonotype: The CDR3 ends on some other residue instead of the conserved phenylalanine or tryptophan, so this is likely a read error. The chain carries TRBV6-2 or TRBV6-3 and TRBJ1-3; the D is unclear. This CDR3 is built from 13 residues. Germline V gives CDR1 MNHEY, CDR2 SVGEGT. V was clipped by 8 bases and J by 2 bases, with 10 bases between them. The CDR3 sequence is CASREFPGNTIYL. CDR3 sequence (DNA): TGTGCCAGCCGCGAATTCCCTGGAAACACCATATATCTT.

This clonotype was found a few times. This chain joins TRBV6-1 and TRBJ1-2; tentatively, D is TRBD1 (6 bases). This CDR3 has 15 residues. Trimming removed 3 bases from V and 4 bases from J, with 15 bases in between. From germline, CDR1 is MNHNS and CDR2 SASEGT. CDR3 residues: CASSDYTRGSYGYTF. The CDR3 bases are TGTGCCAGCAGTGATTACACCAGGGGAAGCTATGGCTACACCTTC.

The chain links TRBV12-3 or TRBV12-4 to TRBJ1-3; possibly TRBD1 for D (6 bases). The CDR3 sequence is 14 residues long. V lost 3 bases and J lost 3, with 9 bases in between. CDR3 DNA sequence: TGTGCCAGCAGTTTCCGCAGGGGTGGAAACACCATATATTTT. Translated, it gives CASSFRRGGNTIYF.

The gene calls are TRBV5-1 and TRBJ2-5, with D possibly matching TRBD1 (6 bases). The germline V gene encodes CDR1 SGHRS and CDR2 YFSETQ. Trimming shortened V by 5 bases and J by 4 bases, and 12 bases separated the two germline ends. There are 13 residues in the CDR3. For the CDR3, the DNA is TGCGCCAGCAGAGACACAGGGTCAGAGACCCAGTACTTC. This translates into CASRDTGSETQYF.

This clonotype has a handful of counts. The rearrangement uses TRBV7-3 and TRBJ2-1, with unresolved D. Germline assignment: CDR1 SGHTA and CDR2 FQGTGA. V was cut by 5 bases and J by 5 bases, with 7 bases left in between. The CDR3 has 12 amino acids. This CDR3 reads CASSPGHNEQFF. For the CDR3, the DNA is TGTGCCAGCAGCCCTGGCCACAATGAGCAGTTCTTC.

For this clonotype: The CDR3 carries no conserved terminal phenylalanine or tryptophan, so it likely arises from a read error. The gene calls are TRBV25-1 and TRBJ1-4; 10 bases are shared with TRBD1. V shed 5 bases and J 8 bases; nucleotides not matched to a gene: 20. CDR3 length: 19 amino acids. From germline, CDR1 is MGHDK and CDR2 SYGVNS. The chain's CDR3 is CASSSLSGTGVNKREKLFY. DNA of the CDR3: TGTGCCAGCAGTTCACTATCCGGGACAGGGGTGAATAAAAGGGAAAAACTGTTTTAT.

Only a few counts were recorded for this clonotype. The chain carries TRBV27 and TRBJ2-1; 12 nucleotides agree with TRBD2. Trimming removed 5 bases from V and 8 bases from J; junction bases left unmatched: 7. Germline CDR1 is MNHEY and CDR2 is SMNVEV (reference sequence). The CDR3 is 15 amino acids. This CDR3 reads CASSPRLAGDYEQFF. The CDR3 bases are TGTGCCAGCAGTCCCAGACTAGCGGGAGATTATGAGCAGTTCTTC.

The J gene is TRBJ2-2, the V gene TRBV3-1, with D perhaps matching TRBD2 (5 bases). This CDR3 has 16 residues. V lost 2 bases and J 0 bases, leaving 10 bases between the germline ends. The germline V gene has CDR1 LGHDT and CDR2 YNNKEL (reference sequence). CDR3 in DNA: TGTGCCAGCAGCCAAACCAGCGGAGCGAACACCGGGGAGCTGTTTTTT. It yields the protein CASSQTSGANTGELFF.

This clonotype occurred a few times. The CDR3 coding sequence is TGTGCCAGCATTGAGAACAGGGGGCAAGAGACCCAGTACTTC. It encodes CASIENRGQETQYF. This chain links TRBV6-1 with TRBJ2-5; the match to TRBD1 covers 8 bases. Trimming took 7 bases from V and 2 from J; bases not matched to a gene: 6. Germline CDR1 reads MNHNS; CDR2 reads SASEGT. The CDR3 runs 14 residues.

As to this clonotype: An end of the junction does not agree with germline; a read error may underlie this. The chain carries TRBV9 and TRBJ1-5, with D perhaps matching TRBD1 (6 bases). CDR1 is SGDLS and CDR2 is YYNGEE in the germline V gene. This CDR3 spans 14 amino acids. CDR3 amino acids: CAGSPWDIPRPQHF. CDR3 nucleotide sequence: TGTGCCGGCAGCCCCTGGGACATCCCAAGGCCCCAGCATTTT.

The V call is TRBV6-1, the J call TRBJ2-7, with D possibly TRBD1 on 7 matching bases. Germline assignment: CDR1 MNHNS and CDR2 SASEGT. The CDR3 contains 15 residues. Trimming stripped 1 base from V and 5 bases from J, with 15 bases between. The CDR3 DNA sequence: TGTGCCAGCAGTGAAGGAGGGGGCGCGGGGAACGAGCAGTACTTC. Protein product: CASSEGGGAGNEQYF.

This clonotype was observed a handful of times. The rearrangement uses TRBV21-1 and TRBJ1-6; TRBD1 is the table's D call, not checked against the DNA. TRBV21-1 is described as a pseudogene. The length of the CDR3 is 14 residues. CDR3 DNA sequence: TGTGCCAGCAGCAAAAGGGGAAGGGTATCACCCCTCCACTTT. Encoded protein: CASSKRGRVSPLHF.

The chain couples TRBV25-1 to TRBJ2-1; tentatively, D is TRBD1 or TRBD2 (5 bases each). The CDR3 covers 13 residues. Trimming removed 2 bases at V and 6 bases at J, with 8 bases between. The germline V gene encodes CDR1 MGHDK and CDR2 SYGVNS. CDR3 sequence reads: CASSETGTNEQFF. The CDR3 DNA sequence: TGTGCCAGCAGTGAAACCGGGACCAATGAGCAGTTCTTC.

Concerning this clonotype: A much bigger clone sits one base away, suggesting this may be a read error. The conserved closing phenylalanine or tryptophan is absent in this CDR3, likely reflecting a read error. The J gene is TRBJ2-5, the V gene TRBV5-1, with D perhaps matching TRBD1 or TRBD2 (5 bases each). The CDR3 has 17 amino acids. Germline V gives CDR1 SGHRS, CDR2 YFSETQ. The V and J ends lost 4 bases and 5 bases respectively, with 24 bases between them. In nucleotides, the CDR3 is TGCGCCAGCAGCAAGAGTCCGGGGCATAGCCCGACGGAGACCCAGTACCTC. Amino acid sequence: CASSKSPGHSPTETQYL.